Included here is one T cell receptor (beta chain) sequence, with context. The target antigen is unknown. This CDR3 has 16 amino acids. Germline CDR1 reads SGHAT; CDR2 reads FQNNGV. V was clipped by 4 bases and J by 3 bases, with 16 bases between them. This record comes from a study of cytomegalovirus exposure and HLA in healthy donors. Notes on the study in general: Around 160 TCR beta chains were listed as cytomegalovirus-associated. TCR clusters originating in the first cohort tended to co-occur in the approximately 120 validation repertoires, according to a later analysis.

The donors were in the roughly 110-subject validation cohort; that cohort was separate from the approximately 670-subject first cohort. Data came from immunoSEQ multiplex PCR; TCRdb stores just in-frame clones and leaves some out. The sample includes about 200,000 clones, around 87% of them seen just once. Sequencing used PBMCs. This chain connects TRBV11-2 to TRBJ2-1; D may be TRBD1 (6 bases). This sequence originates from a woman aged 18-29 years in good health and CMV-seropositive. CDR3 in amino acids: CASSSLTGIIYNEQFF. The CDR3 DNA reads as TGTGCCAGCAGCTCACTGACAGGTATCATCTACAATGAGCAGTTCTTC.